This T cell receptor (beta chain) was profiled in a study of OX40 agonist ivuxolimab in advanced cancers. Study at large: Three individuals attained partial responses, comprising one hepatocellular carcinoma case and two cutaneous melanoma cases.

V was trimmed by 0 bases and J by 7 bases, leaving 9 bases between them. Germline V gene lookup returns CDR1 KGHSH and CDR2 LQKENI. The CDR3 extends over 13 amino acids. Generated by immunoSEQ multiplex PCR, the TCRdb table keeps only in-frame clones and is missing some. The table records about 69,000 clones, about 90% of them present only once. Here the sequenced sample was CD4+ or CD8+ T cells sorted from blood, taken in a trial of the OX40 agonist ivuxolimab. The sequence was collected from an adult with an advanced solid tumor such as melanoma, head and neck, liver or kidney cancer. This chain links TRBV18 with TRBJ2-5, with D uncertain. The CDR3 DNA is TGTGCCAGCTCACCACCAGGGTTGGCGACCCAGTACTTC. Protein product: CASSPPGLATQYF.